A single sample is the source of the 29 T cell receptor beta chains below, sequenced in a study of shared clonotypes between healthy human individuals. The naive CD8 population came from CD45RO-negative cells selected for CCR7, without terminally differentiated effector memory CD45RA+ cells. Only in-frame clones appear in the TCRdb table, and some are missing; sequencing was by immunoSEQ multiplex PCR. This table holds roughly 2,000,000 clones, over 85% found once. The sequenced sample consisted of naive CD8+ T cells sorted from blood. These receptors were taken from a man aged 18 to 30 in good health.

This clone was counted once. This sample also contains other DNA sequences that code for the same CDR3. The chain uses TRBV30 and TRBJ2-3; tentatively, D is TRBD1 or TRBD2 (5 bases each). V gave up 0 bases and J gave up 2 bases, with 9 bases separating them. In germline, CDR1 is GTSNPN, CDR2 SVGIG (reference sequence). This CDR3 is 14 amino acids long. The CDR3 reads CAWSVLGDTDTQYF. DNA for the CDR3: TGTGCCTGGAGTGTACTAGGGGACACAGATACGCAGTATTTT.

The chain recombines TRBV11-2 with TRBJ1-1; tentative D call: TRBD1 (6 bases). V was clipped by 5 bases and J by 6 bases, with 19 bases between them. Germline assignment: CDR1 SGHAT and CDR2 FQNNGV. The CDR3 covers 15 residues. This CDR3 reads CASSPRTEHSPEAFF. For the CDR3, the DNA is TGTGCCAGCAGCCCAAGGACAGAGCACTCCCCTGAAGCTTTCTTT. Full variable domain (outside the CDR3, taken from reference TRBV11-2 and TRBJ1-1): EAGVAQSPRYKIIEKRQSVAFWCNPISGHATLYWYQQILGQGPKLLIQFQNNGVVDDSQLPKDRFSAERLKGVDSTLKIQPAKLEDSAVYLCASSPRTEHSPEAFFGQGTRLTVV.

With regard to this clone: The junction differs from germline at one of its ends, possibly a read error. This chain uses TRBV7-7 with TRBJ2-1; a possible D gene is TRBD2 (6 bases). The CDR3 consists of 15 residues. Germline V lookup: CDR1 SSHAT, CDR2 FNYEAQ (reference sequence). The CDR3 DNA reads as TGTGCTAGCACCCCTTTAGGGACTCCGTCCGATGAGCAGTTCTTC. Residues: CASTPLGTPSDEQFF.

On this clone: The same CDR3 can be traced to other DNA sequences in this sample. The gene calls are TRBV11-3 and TRBJ2-5, with 7 bases that match TRBD2. The ends lost 5 bases at V and 3 bases at J; junction bases unmatched: 3. CDR1 and CDR2 from the germline V gene are SGHNT and YENEEA. This CDR3 contains 13 residues. The CDR3 region is CASSSRGEETQYF. CDR3 DNA: TGTGCCAGCAGCAGCCGGGGGGAAGAGACCCAGTACTTC.

The chain recombines TRBV6-5 with TRBJ2-1; 7 bases line up with TRBD2. V was clipped by 4 bases and J by 8 bases; unmatched bases: 14. CDR3 size: 16 residues. Germline V CDR1 and CDR2: MNHEY, SVGAGI. CDR3 bases: TGTGCCAGCAGTTTAACAGCGGGAACTATCCTGGATGAGCAGTTCTTC. Its translation: CASSLTAGTILDEQFF.

The DNA of the CDR3 is TGTGCCAGCAGTTACTCGGCTGGGACTAGCGGGAATGAGCAGTTCTTC. Amino acids: CASSYSAGTSGNEQFF. V usage is TRBV6-5 and J usage is TRBJ2-1; 12 bases align to TRBD2. This CDR3 is 16 amino acids long. V lost 0 bases and J lost 7; bases outside the gene matches: 4. CDR1 and CDR2 (germline): MNHEY, SVGAGI.

The CDR3 loop reads CASSVEGGVHGSGELFF. The DNA for the CDR3 is TGTGCCAGCAGCGTAGAAGGGGGAGTCCATGGGTCCGGGGAGCTGTTTTTT. The chain is built from TRBV9 and TRBJ2-2; tentative D call: TRBD1 (6 bases). Germline loops: CDR1 SGDLS, CDR2 YYNGEE. This CDR3 is 17 amino acids long. V lost 0 bases and J 6 bases, leaving 18 bases between the germline ends.

This chain uses TRBV10-1 with TRBJ2-7; D is perhaps TRBD1 (5 bases). Trimming stripped 4 bases from V and 4 bases from J, with 11 bases between. Per the germline V gene, CDR1 is WNHNN and CDR2 is SYGVQD (reference sequence). The CDR3 has 13 residues. For the CDR3, the DNA is TGCGCCAGCAGTGCTGGACAACTTTACGAGCAGTACTTC. Amino acids: CASSAGQLYEQYF.

The chain combines TRBV5-4 with TRBJ2-5; D is possibly TRBD2 (6 bases). The germline V and J ends were trimmed by 4 bases and 7 bases, with 23 bases remaining between them. Germline loops: CDR1 SGHNT, CDR2 YYREEE (reference sequence). The CDR3 runs to 16 residues. CDR3 protein: CASSPGTAPESGTQYF. The DNA of the CDR3 is TGTGCCAGCAGCCCCGGGACTGCCCCTGAGTCGGGGACCCAGTACTTC.

The V call is TRBV6-6, the J call TRBJ2-1, with a tentative D call TRBD1 (6 bases). The CDR3 loop spans 13 amino acids. The germline gives CDR1 MNHNY, CDR2 SVGAGI (reference sequence). Trimming left V 0 bases short and J 10 bases short, with 10 bases between. The CDR3 DNA reads TGTGCCAGCAGTTACTCGAACCAGGGGGAGCAGTTCTTC. This sequence encodes CASSYSNQGEQFF.

The chain links TRBV27 to TRBJ2-3; D is perhaps TRBD1 or TRBD2 (6 bases each). The CDR3 is 16 amino acids. CDR1 and CDR2 from the germline V gene are MNHEY and SMNVEV (reference sequence). V was shortened by 3 bases and J by 1 base, with 14 bases between the two germline ends. The CDR3 DNA sequence: TGTGCCAGCAGTTTTTTAGGGGGGCGTGGCACAGATACGCAGTATTTT. It specifies CASSFLGGRGTDTQYF.

V is TRBV19 and J is TRBJ2-7; D is ambiguous. Per the germline V gene, CDR1 is LNHDA and CDR2 is SQIVND (reference sequence). V dropped 3 bases and J dropped 2 bases, with 8 bases sitting between them. The CDR3 consists of 13 residues. CDR3 sequence reads: CASSMDAAYEQYF. DNA of the CDR3: TGTGCCAGTAGTATGGATGCAGCCTACGAGCAGTACTTC.

The chain couples TRBV6-6 to TRBJ2-1; D call uncertain. The V end lost 0 bases, the J end lost 8 bases, and 11 bases lay between the germline ends. Germline V gene lookup returns CDR1 MNHNY and CDR2 SVGAGI (reference sequence). The CDR3 runs to 14 residues. CDR3 amino acids: CASSYSEGNHEQFF. Here the CDR3 DNA reads TGTGCCAGCAGTTACTCGGAAGGGAATCATGAGCAGTTCTTC.

V is TRBV5-6 and J is TRBJ2-2; D remains unclear. The CDR3 has 14 amino acids. Germline V gives CDR1 SGHDT, CDR2 YYEEEE. V lost 0 bases and J 8 bases, leaving 11 bases between the germline ends. This CDR3 is CASSLELGAGELFF. For the CDR3, the DNA is TGTGCCAGCAGCTTGGAGTTGGGTGCTGGGGAGCTGTTTTTT.

The chain couples TRBV15 to TRBJ1-5, with 7 bases lining up with TRBD1. The assigned J gene may be wrong: the sequence end matches TRBJ2-3 better. Germline values: CDR1 LNHNV, CDR2 YYDKDF (reference sequence). This CDR3 spans 17 amino acids. This CDR3 reads CATSSLGTAYSNQPQYF. DNA for the CDR3: TGTGCCACCAGCAGCCTAGGGACAGCTTATAGCAATCAGCCCCAGTATTTT.

V gene TRBV7-6 combines with J gene TRBJ1-1; D not certain. This CDR3 region has 14 residues. The V gene lost 3 bases and the J gene lost 3 bases, with 11 bases spanning the gap. Germline V gene lookup returns CDR1 SGHVS and CDR2 FNYEAQ. The CDR3 sequence: CASSLTSGHTEAFF. The CDR3 DNA sequence: TGTGCCAGCAGCTTGACCTCAGGTCACACTGAAGCTTTCTTT.

The rearrangement joins TRBV19 to TRBJ2-7, with D uncertain. The germline CDR1 and CDR2 sequences are LNHDA and SQIVND (reference sequence). The ends were cut back, 5 bases at V and 6 bases at J, with 23 bases in the middle. The CDR3 runs to 16 residues. Here the CDR3 reads CASSPLAGHRPGEQYF. CDR3 coding DNA: TGTGCCAGTAGTCCACTCGCCGGGCATCGGCCGGGCGAGCAGTACTTC.

This chain connects TRBV13 to TRBJ2-7, with D perhaps matching TRBD1 (6 bases). The CDR3 contains 14 residues. V lost 5 bases and J 5 bases, leaving 16 bases between the germline ends. CDR1 PRHDT and CDR2 FYEKMQ come from the germline V gene (reference sequence). This chain's CDR3 is CASSPDARGNEQYF. DNA for the CDR3: TGTGCCAGCAGCCCCGATGCCAGGGGAAACGAGCAGTACTTC.

V and J are TRBV4-1 and TRBJ1-2; TRBD1 might be the D (6 bases). The CDR3 has 15 residues. Germline V gives CDR1 MGHRA, CDR2 YSYEKL. V gave up 4 bases and J gave up 4 bases, with 16 bases separating them. CDR3: CASSLGQGGLYGYTF. CDR3 DNA: TGCGCCAGCAGCCTCGGACAAGGGGGACTCTATGGCTACACCTTC.

The V gene is TRBV27, the J gene TRBJ2-2; D remains unclear. Trimming cost V 5 bases and J 6 bases, with 7 bases left between them. The CDR3 covers 12 residues. CDR1 is MNHEY, CDR2 SMNVEV, per germline (reference sequence). As DNA, the CDR3 is TGTGCCAGCAGTGTCTCCCCCGGGGAGCTGTTTTTT. As protein: CASSVSPGELFF.

The rearrangement joins TRBV19 to TRBJ2-2; the match to TRBD1 covers 8 bases. The ends lost 4 bases at V and 1 base at J; junction bases unmatched: 8. This CDR3 spans 17 amino acids. The germline V gene encodes CDR1 LNHDA and CDR2 SQIVND (reference sequence). The chain's CDR3 is CASSRGQAPLNTGELFF. The CDR3 DNA reads TGTGCCAGTAGTAGGGGACAGGCGCCACTGAACACCGGGGAGCTGTTTTTT.

This clone was found once. The sample contains more than one DNA sequence encoding this CDR3. The chain links TRBV7-9 to TRBJ2-5, with 7 nucleotides matching TRBD1. With 3 bases clipped from V and 2 bases from J, the junction kept 6 bases outside the gene matches. This CDR3 spans 15 amino acids. Looked up from germline, CDR1 is SEHNR and CDR2 is FQNEAQ (reference sequence). This CDR3 reads CASSLATGSQETQYF. As DNA, the CDR3 is TGTGCCAGCAGCTTGGCGACAGGGAGTCAAGAGACCCAGTACTTC.

The V gene is TRBV10-2, the J gene TRBJ1-1; D gene uncertain. V was clipped by 2 bases and J by 1 base, with 11 bases between them. The CDR3 loop spans 15 amino acids. The germline V gene has CDR1 WSHSY and CDR2 SAAADI. The CDR3 DNA follows: TGCGCCAGCAGTGAGGACACATCCTCGAACACTGAAGCTTTCTTT. Translated: CASSEDTSSNTEAFF.

This clone has a single count. The rearrangement joins TRBV9 to TRBJ1-6, with D perhaps TRBD1 (5 bases). The CDR3 totals 13 residues. Between the trimmed V and J ends, which lost 8 bases and 9 bases, there was a span of 15 bases. Germline CDR1 is SGDLS and CDR2 is YYNGEE. The CDR3 DNA is TGTGCCAGTACGGCGGGGACGGGTTCACCCCTCCACTTT. Its protein is CASTAGTGSPLHF.

V is TRBV28 and J is TRBJ1-2; 12 bases match TRBD1. Losses at the gene ends were 5 bases for V and 7 bases for J; bases not matched to a gene: 8. Looked up from germline, CDR1 is MDHEN and CDR2 is SYDVKM. CDR3 length: 15 amino acids. CDR3 amino acids: CASSPPGQGAPGYTF. CDR3 DNA sequence: TGTGCCAGCAGTCCACCGGGACAGGGGGCTCCTGGCTACACCTTC.

A note on this clone: Other DNA sequences in this sample translate to the same CDR3. This chain connects TRBV27 to TRBJ1-5; a weak D match, TRBD1 (5 bases). V was shortened by 4 bases and J by 1 base, with 5 bases between the two germline ends. Germline V gives CDR1 MNHEY, CDR2 SMNVEV (reference sequence). CDR3 length: 13 residues. Written as DNA, the CDR3 is TGTGCCAGCAGTTGGGACAGCAATCAGCCCCAGCATTTT. Amino acid sequence: CASSWDSNQPQHF.

V and J are TRBV29-1 and TRBJ2-7, with a tentative D call TRBD1 (6 bases). Germline V gene data show CDR1 as SQVTM and CDR2 as ANQGSEA. The V and J ends lost 8 bases and 0 bases respectively, with 14 bases between them. The CDR3 totals 13 residues. The CDR3 coding sequence is TGCAGCTCCCGGGACATTGGCTCCTACGAGCAGTACTTC. Translated, it gives CSSRDIGSYEQYF.

This chain connects TRBV6-5 to TRBJ2-3; 7 bases map to TRBD2. After removal of 0 bases from V and 2 bases from J, the junction contained 5 bases not matched to a gene. The CDR3 length is 16 residues. CDR1 and CDR2 from the germline V gene are MNHEY and SVGAGI. This CDR3 is CASSYSAGETTDTQYF. In nucleotides, the CDR3 is TGTGCCAGCAGTTACTCTGCGGGGGAGACCACAGATACGCAGTATTTT.

V and J are TRBV28 and TRBJ1-6; D remains unclear. Germline CDR1 is MDHEN and CDR2 is SYDVKM. CDR3 length: 16 amino acids. Trimming cost V 6 bases and J 8 bases, with 20 bases left between them. CDR3 sequence (DNA): TGTGCCAGCAGCTCGAGAACAAGGGAGCCTTATTCACCCCTCCACTTT. This gives the protein CASSSRTREPYSPLHF.